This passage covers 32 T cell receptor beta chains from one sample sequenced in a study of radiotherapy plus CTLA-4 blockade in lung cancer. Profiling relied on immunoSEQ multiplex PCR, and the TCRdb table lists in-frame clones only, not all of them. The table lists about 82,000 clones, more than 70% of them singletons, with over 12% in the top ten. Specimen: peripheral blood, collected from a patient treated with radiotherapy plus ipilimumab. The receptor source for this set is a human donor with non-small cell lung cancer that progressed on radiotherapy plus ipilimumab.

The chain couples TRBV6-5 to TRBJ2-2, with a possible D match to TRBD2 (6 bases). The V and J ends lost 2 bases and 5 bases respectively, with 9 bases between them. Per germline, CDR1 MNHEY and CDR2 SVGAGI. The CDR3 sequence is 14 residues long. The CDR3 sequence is CASSYGTYTGELFF. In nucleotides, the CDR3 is TGTGCCAGCAGTTACGGGACTTATACCGGGGAGCTGTTTTTT.

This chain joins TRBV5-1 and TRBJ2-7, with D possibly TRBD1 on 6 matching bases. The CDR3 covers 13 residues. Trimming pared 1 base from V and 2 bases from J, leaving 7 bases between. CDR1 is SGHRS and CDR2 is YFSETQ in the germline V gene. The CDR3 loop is CASSLWTAYEQYF. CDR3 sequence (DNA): TGCGCCAGCAGCTTGTGGACAGCCTACGAGCAGTACTTC.

CDR3 sequence: CAWSYQYTEAFF. In nucleotides, the CDR3 is TGTGCCTGGAGTTACCAGTACACTGAAGCTTTCTTT. The chain joins TRBV30 to TRBJ1-1; D unclear. CDR1 is GTSNPN, CDR2 SVGIG, per germline (reference sequence). Trimming cost V 2 bases and J 3 bases, with 7 bases left between them. The CDR3 loop spans 12 amino acids.

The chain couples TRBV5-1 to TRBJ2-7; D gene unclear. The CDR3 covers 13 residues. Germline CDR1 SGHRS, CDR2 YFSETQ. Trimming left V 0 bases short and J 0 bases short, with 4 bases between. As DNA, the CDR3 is TGCGCCAGCAGCTTGGGGAGCTCCTACGAGCAGTACTTC. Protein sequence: CASSLGSSYEQYF.

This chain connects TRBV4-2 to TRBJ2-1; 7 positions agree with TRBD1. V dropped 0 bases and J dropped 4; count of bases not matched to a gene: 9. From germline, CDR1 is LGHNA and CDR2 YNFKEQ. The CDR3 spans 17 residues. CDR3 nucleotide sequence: TGTGCCAGCAGCCAAGAGCCTCCGGACAGGCTGTACAATGAGCAGTTCTTC. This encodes CASSQEPPDRLYNEQFF.

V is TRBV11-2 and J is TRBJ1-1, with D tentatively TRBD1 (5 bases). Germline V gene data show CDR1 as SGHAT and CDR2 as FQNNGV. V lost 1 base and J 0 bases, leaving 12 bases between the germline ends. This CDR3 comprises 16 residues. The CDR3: CASSLGPTGLNTEAFF. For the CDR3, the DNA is TGTGCCAGCAGCTTAGGACCTACGGGACTGAACACTGAAGCTTTCTTT.

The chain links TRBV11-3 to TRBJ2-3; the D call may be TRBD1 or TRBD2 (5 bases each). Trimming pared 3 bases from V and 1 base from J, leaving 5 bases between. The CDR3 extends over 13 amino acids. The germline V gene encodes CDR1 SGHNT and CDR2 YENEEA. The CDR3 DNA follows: TGTGCCAGCAGCTTGGGGGGCACAGATACGCAGTATTTT. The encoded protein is CASSLGGTDTQYF.

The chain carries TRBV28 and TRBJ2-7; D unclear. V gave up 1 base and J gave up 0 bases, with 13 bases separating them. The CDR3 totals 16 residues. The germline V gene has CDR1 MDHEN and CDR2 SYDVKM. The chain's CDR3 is CASSLFPSVSSYEQYF. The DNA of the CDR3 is TGTGCCAGCAGTTTATTCCCCAGCGTGAGCTCCTACGAGCAGTACTTC.

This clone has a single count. CDR3 sequence (DNA): TGCGCCAGCAGCTTGATGGGACTGATCTCTGGAAACACCATATATTTT. Translation gives CASSLMGLISGNTIYF. The chain recombines TRBV5-1 with TRBJ1-3; a possible D gene is TRBD1 (5 bases). The V end lost 1 base, the J end lost 0 bases, and 11 bases lay between the germline ends. Germline CDR1 and CDR2: SGHRS and YFSETQ. The CDR3 loop spans 16 amino acids.

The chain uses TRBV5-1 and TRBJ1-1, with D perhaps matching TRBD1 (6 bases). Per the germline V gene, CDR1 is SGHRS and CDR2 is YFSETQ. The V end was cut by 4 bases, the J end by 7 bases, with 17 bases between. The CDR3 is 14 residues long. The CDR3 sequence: CASSPGQLGSEAFF. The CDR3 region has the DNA TGCGCCAGCAGCCCCGGACAGTTGGGGAGTGAAGCTTTCTTT.

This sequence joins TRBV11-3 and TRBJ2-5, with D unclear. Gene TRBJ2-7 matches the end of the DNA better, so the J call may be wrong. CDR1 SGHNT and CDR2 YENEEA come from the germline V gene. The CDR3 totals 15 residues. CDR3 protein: CASSLAPATTYEQYF. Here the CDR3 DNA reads TGTGCCAGCAGCTTAGCTCCCGCCACAACCTACGAGCAGTACTTC.

CDR3 sequence (DNA): TGTGCCAGCAGCCATGAGGAGGGGCTCGAGCAGTACTTC. It codes for CASSHEEGLEQYF. This chain uses TRBV7-6 with TRBJ2-7; TRBD2 is a possible D gene (6 bases). Germline CDR1 SGHVS, CDR2 FNYEAQ. The V end lost 5 bases, the J end lost 6 bases, and 14 bases lay between the germline ends. The CDR3 covers 13 residues.

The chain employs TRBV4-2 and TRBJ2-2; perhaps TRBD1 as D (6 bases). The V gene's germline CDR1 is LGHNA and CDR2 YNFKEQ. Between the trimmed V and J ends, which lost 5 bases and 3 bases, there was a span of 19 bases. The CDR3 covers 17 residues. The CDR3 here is CASSLERAGDYTGELFF. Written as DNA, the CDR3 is TGTGCCAGCAGCTTAGAGAGGGCAGGGGATTACACCGGGGAGCTGTTTTTT.

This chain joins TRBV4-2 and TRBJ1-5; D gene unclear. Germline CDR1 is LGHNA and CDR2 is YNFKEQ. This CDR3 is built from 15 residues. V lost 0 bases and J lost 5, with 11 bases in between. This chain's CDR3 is CASSQDMTGHQPQHF. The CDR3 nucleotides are TGTGCCAGCAGCCAAGATATGACTGGTCATCAGCCCCAGCATTTT.

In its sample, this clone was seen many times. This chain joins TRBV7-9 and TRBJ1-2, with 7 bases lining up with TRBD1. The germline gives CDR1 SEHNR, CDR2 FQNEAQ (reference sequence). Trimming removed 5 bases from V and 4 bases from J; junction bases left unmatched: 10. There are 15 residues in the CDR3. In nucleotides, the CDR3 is TGTGCCAGCAGCCCCTCAGGGACAGAAATCTATGGCTACACCTTC. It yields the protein CASSPSGTEIYGYTF.

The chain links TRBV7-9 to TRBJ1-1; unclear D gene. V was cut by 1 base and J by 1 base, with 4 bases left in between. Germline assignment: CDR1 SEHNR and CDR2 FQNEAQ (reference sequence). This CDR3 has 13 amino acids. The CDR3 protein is CASSLGQNTEAFF. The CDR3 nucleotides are TGTGCCAGCAGCTTAGGGCAGAACACTGAAGCTTTCTTT. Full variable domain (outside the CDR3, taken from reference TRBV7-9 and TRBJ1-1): DTGVSQNPRHKITKRGQNVTFRCDPISEHNRLYWYRQTLGQGPEFLTYFQNEAQLEKSRLLSDRFSAERPKGSFSTLEIQRTEQGDSAMYLCASSLGQNTEAFFGQGTRLTVV.

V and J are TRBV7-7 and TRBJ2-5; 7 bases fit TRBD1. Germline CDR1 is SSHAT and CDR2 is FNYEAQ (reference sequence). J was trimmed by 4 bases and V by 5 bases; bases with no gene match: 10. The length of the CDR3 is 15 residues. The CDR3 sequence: CASSPTGSTGETQYF. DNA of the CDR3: TGTGCCAGCAGCCCGACAGGGAGTACCGGAGAGACCCAGTACTTC.

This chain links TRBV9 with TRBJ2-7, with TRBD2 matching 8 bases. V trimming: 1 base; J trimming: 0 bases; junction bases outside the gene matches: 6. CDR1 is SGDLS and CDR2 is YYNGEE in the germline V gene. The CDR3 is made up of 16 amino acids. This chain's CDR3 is CASSVSPSGLSYEQYF. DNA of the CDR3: TGTGCCAGCAGCGTAAGTCCTAGCGGGCTCTCCTACGAGCAGTACTTC.

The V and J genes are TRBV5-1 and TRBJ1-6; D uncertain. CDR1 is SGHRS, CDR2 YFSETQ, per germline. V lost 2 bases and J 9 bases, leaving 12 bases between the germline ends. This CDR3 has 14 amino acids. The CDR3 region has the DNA TGCGCCAGCAGCTTTAAGGGCGACGGTTCACCCCTCCACTTT. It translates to CASSFKGDGSPLHF. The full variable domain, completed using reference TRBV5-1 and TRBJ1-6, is KAGVTQTPRYLIKTRGQQVTLSCSPISGHRSVSWYQQTPGQGLQFLFEYFSETQRNKGNFPGRFSGRQFSNSRSEMNVSTLELGDSALYLCASSFKGDGSPLHFGNGTRLTVT.

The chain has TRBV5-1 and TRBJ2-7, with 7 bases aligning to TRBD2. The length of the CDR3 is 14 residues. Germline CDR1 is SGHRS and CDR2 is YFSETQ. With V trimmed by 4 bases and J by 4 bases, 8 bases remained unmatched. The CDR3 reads CASSVGGFIYEQYF. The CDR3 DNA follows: TGCGCCAGCAGCGTCGGGGGGTTCATTTACGAGCAGTACTTC.

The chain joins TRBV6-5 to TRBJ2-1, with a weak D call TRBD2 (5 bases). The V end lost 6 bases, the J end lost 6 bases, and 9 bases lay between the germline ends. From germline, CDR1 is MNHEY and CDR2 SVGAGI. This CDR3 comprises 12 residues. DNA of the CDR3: TGTGCCAGCAGAACGGGGATCAATGAGCAGTTCTTC. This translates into CASRTGINEQFF.

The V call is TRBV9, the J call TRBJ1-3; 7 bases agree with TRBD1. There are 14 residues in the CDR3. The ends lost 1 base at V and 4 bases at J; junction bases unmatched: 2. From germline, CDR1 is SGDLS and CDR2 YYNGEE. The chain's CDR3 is CASSVTGAGNTIYF. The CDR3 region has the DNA TGTGCCAGCAGCGTAACAGGGGCGGGAAACACCATATATTTT.

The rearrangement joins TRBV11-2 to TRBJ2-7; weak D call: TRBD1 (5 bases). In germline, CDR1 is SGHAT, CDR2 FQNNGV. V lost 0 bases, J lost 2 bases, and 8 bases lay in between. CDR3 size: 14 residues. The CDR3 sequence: CASSLDPGPYEQYF. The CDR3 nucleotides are TGTGCCAGCAGCTTAGACCCAGGGCCCTACGAGCAGTACTTC. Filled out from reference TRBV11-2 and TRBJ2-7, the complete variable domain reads EAGVAQSPRYKIIEKRQSVAFWCNPISGHATLYWYQQILGQGPKLLIQFQNNGVVDDSQLPKDRFSAERLKGVDSTLKIQPAKLEDSAVYLCASSLDPGPYEQYFGPGTRLTVT.

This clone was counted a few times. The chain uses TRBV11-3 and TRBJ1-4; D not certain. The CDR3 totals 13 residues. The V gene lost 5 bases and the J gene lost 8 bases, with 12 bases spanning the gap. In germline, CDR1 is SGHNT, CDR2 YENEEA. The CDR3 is CASSPEGGEKLFF. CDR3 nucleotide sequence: TGTGCCAGCAGCCCAGAGGGAGGAGAAAAACTGTTTTTT.

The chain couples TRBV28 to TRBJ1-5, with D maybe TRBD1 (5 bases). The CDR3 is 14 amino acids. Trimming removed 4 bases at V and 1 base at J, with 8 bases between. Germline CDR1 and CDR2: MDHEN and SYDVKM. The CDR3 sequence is CASSSDSSNQPQHF. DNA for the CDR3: TGTGCCAGCAGTTCCGACAGCAGCAATCAGCCCCAGCATTTT.

CDR3 loop: CASSKPGQGTTEAFF. In DNA form, the CDR3 reads TGCGCCAGCAGCAAGCCGGGACAGGGGACCACTGAAGCTTTCTTT. The chain combines TRBV5-1 with TRBJ1-1; 10 nucleotides match TRBD1. The CDR3 has 15 residues. V was pared by 4 bases and J by 4 bases, with 7 bases of the junction left unmatched. Looked up from germline, CDR1 is SGHRS and CDR2 is YFSETQ.

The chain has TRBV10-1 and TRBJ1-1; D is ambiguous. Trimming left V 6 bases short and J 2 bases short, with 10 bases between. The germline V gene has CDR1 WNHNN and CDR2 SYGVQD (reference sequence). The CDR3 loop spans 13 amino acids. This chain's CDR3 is CASSSQINTEAFF. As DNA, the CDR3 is TGCGCCAGCAGCTCGCAAATTAACACTGAAGCTTTCTTT.

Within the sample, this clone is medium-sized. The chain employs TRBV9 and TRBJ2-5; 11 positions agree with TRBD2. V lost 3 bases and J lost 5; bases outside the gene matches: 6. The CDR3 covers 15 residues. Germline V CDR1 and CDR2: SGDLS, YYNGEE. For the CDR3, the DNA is TGTGCCAGCAGCGCGTCTAGCGGGGGGTTGGAGACCCAGTACTTC. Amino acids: CASSASSGGLETQYF.

As DNA, the CDR3 is TGCAGCGTTCTTCCCAGCGGGAGGGATACGCAGTATTTT. Protein sequence: CSVLPSGRDTQYF. V usage is TRBV29-1 and J usage is TRBJ2-3; 9 nucleotides align to TRBD2. The CDR3 has 13 amino acids. In germline, CDR1 is SQVTM, CDR2 ANQGSEA. Trimming took 5 bases from V and 6 from J; bases not matched to a gene: 6.

CDR3 in amino acids: CASSPRWANVLTF. CDR3 coding DNA: TGTGCCAGCAGCCCCCGCTGGGCCAACGTCCTGACTTTC. The chain couples TRBV7-8 to TRBJ2-6; D not certain. V was shortened by 5 bases and J by 5 bases, with 7 bases between the two germline ends. CDR3 size: 13 residues. CDR1 SGHVS and CDR2 FQNEAQ come from the germline V gene.

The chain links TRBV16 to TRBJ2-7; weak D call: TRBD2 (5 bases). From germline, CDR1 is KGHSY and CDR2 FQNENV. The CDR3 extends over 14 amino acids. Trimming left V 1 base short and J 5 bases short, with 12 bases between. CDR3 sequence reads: CASSQYGVSNEQYF. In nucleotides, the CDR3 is TGTGCCAGCAGCCAATACGGGGTAAGCAACGAGCAGTACTTC.

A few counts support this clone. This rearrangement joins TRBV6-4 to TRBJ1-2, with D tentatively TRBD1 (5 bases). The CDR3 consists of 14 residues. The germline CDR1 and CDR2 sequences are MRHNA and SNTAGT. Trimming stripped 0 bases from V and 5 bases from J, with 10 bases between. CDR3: CASSDSGRTYGYTF. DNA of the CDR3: TGTGCCAGCAGTGACTCTGGGCGGACATATGGCTACACCTTC.